This record concerns one T cell receptor (beta chain) sequence. The data were obtained in a study of shared T cell receptors in the human thymus. TCRdb's table, derived via immunoSEQ multiplex PCR, lists solely in-frame clones and lacks some. The sample includes over 450,000 clones, 70% to 80% of them seen just once. CDR3 length equals 18 residues. Germline trimming cut 3 bases from V and 4 bases from J; bases unmatched to any gene: 15. The germline gives CDR1 SGDLS, CDR2 YYNGEE. These data were likewise used in another study, on human thymus T cells.

What was sequenced was thymocytes. The chain uses TRBV9 and TRBJ2-1; 8 nucleotides align to TRBD2. The source of this sequence is a boy in the first two years of life with a congenital heart defect. This CDR3 is CASSATRTVTSEYNEQFF. Here the CDR3 DNA reads TGTGCCAGCAGCGCCACAAGGACGGTGACTAGCGAGTACAATGAGCAGTTCTTC. The full variable domain, rest sourced from reference TRBV9 and TRBJ2-1, is DSGVTQTPKHLITATGQRVTLRCSPRSGDLSVYWYQQSLDQGLQFLIQYYNGEERAKGNILERFSAQQFPDLHSELNLSSLELGDSALYFCASSATRTVTSEYNEQFFGPGTRLTVL.